This T cell receptor beta chain was sequenced in a study of shared clonotypes between healthy human individuals. Sequenced by immunoSEQ multiplex PCR; TCRdb stores in-frame clones only, minus some. The table includes 2 million to 2.5 million clones, 90% to 95% detected once. The CDR3 covers 13 residues. V was trimmed by 8 bases and J by 7 bases, leaving 17 bases between them. CDR1 is MNHNY and CDR2 is SVGAGI in the germline V gene (reference sequence). Sequencing input: naive CD4+ T cells sorted from blood. The subset: CD45RA+ positively selected. This TCR came from a man younger than 30 in good health. The V call is TRBV6-6, the J call TRBJ1-2, with a tentative D call TRBD1 (6 bases). As DNA, the CDR3 is TGTGCCAGCCGAGAATTACAGGGAAGTGGCTACACCTTC. Its translation is CASRELQGSGYTF.